The T cell receptor (beta chain) under discussion was sequenced for a study of beta chain features in type 1 diabetes. Points from the study as a whole: Possible PCR preference for shorter templates applied equally to patients and controls. VDJ junctions in type 1 diabetes patients carried more deletions and fewer insertions. Moderately but significantly shorter TCRB CDR3s were found in Type 1 diabetes patients in all four CD4+ subsets.

This CDR3 region has 15 residues. V shed 5 bases, J shed 7 bases, and the junction held 12 bases outside the gene matches. Germline V gene sequence: CDR1 SGHTA, CDR2 FQGNSA. Comment on this clone: Its antigen remains unidentified.

TCRB transcripts that were expressed got sequenced, as all of the isolated RNA had been reverse transcribed. Each sample of naive, central memory or regulatory T cells had, on average, about 3.6 million reads. Sequencing was performed with immunoSEQ multiplex PCR; in TCRdb, only in-frame clones are kept and a portion is missing. This repertoire shows a few hundred thousand clones, approximately 16% found once; its top ten account for roughly 0.08%. This clonotype was sampled from a man aged 25-45 years with type 1 diabetes. Sample: naive CD4+ T cells from blood. This chain uses TRBV7-2 with TRBJ2-5, with TRBD2 identical over 8 bases. Here the CDR3 DNA reads TGTGCCAGCAGCCCGACTAGCGTTACCCACGGGACCCAGTACTTC. Translating gives CASSPTSVTHGTQYF.